This TCR beta chain was captured in a study of technical replicates of blood from several donors. Assay: immunoSEQ multiplex PCR; the TCRdb copy retains only in-frame clones and omits some. The sample consists of about 70,000 clones, 95% to 98% of them appearing once. V dropped 2 bases and J dropped 7 bases, with 15 bases sitting between them. The CDR3 consists of 15 residues. Germline lookup yields CDR1 SGHTS and CDR2 YDEGEE. The rearrangement uses TRBV5-8 and TRBJ2-2, with TRBD1 as a possible D gene (6 bases). The origin of this receptor is a human donor in good health. The specimen sequenced was T cells isolated from PBMCs. The CDR3 is CASSLRRTGHGELFF. DNA for the CDR3: TGTGCCAGCAGCTTACGAAGAACAGGGCACGGGGAGCTGTTTTTT.